These T cell receptor beta chains were read from a single sample in a study of human T cells and chemical hapten exposure. From the RACE reads, TCRdb called clonotypes with MiXCR, one entry per CDR3 protein. This table holds nearly 55,000 distinct CDR3 sequences, just under 10% found once. The specimen was whole blood, collected in connection with sensitization to the hapten diphenylcyclopropenone (DPC). The receptors here all came from a woman aged 45-65 years with alopecia areata. Some clones in this sample may be carry-over from other donors' samples. Each CDR3 is given with its conserved first and last residue. The D gene is left open where the match is weak. Not every row has a clone size; where given, it reads once, few, many or a size class.

CDR3 protein: CASSYWDTSSYNSPLHF
CDR3 DNA: TGTGCCAGCAGTTACTGGGACACGAGCTCCTATAATTCACCCCTCCACTTT
V gene: TRBV6-5
J gene: TRBJ1-6
clone size: .
D gene: .

CDR3 protein: CSARPRPETGEQYF
CDR3 DNA: TGCAGTGCTAGACCGAGACCCGAAACGGGGGAGCAGTACTTC
V gene: TRBV20-1
J gene: TRBJ2-7
clone size: many
D gene: .

CDR3 protein: CASTKNGEQFF
CDR3 DNA: TGTGCCAGCACCAAAAACGGGGAGCAGTTCTTC
V gene: TRBV9
J gene: TRBJ2-1
clone size: few
D gene: .

CDR3 protein: CASSIRGDQETQYF
CDR3 DNA: TGTGCCAGTAGTATTCGCGGGGACCAAGAGACCCAGTACTTC
V gene: TRBV19
J gene: TRBJ2-5
clone size: .
D gene: .

CDR3 protein: CASSQVLFQGAYNEQFF
CDR3 DNA: TGTGCCAGCAGCCAAGTCTTGTTCCAGGGGGCCTACAATGAGCAGTTCTTC
V gene: TRBV4-2
J gene: TRBJ2-1
clone size: .
D gene: TRBD1

CDR3 protein: CASSYGTGGLGAFF
CDR3 DNA: TGTGCCAGCAGTTACGGGACAGGGGGGCTTGGAGCTTTCTTT
V gene: TRBV6-6
J gene: TRBJ1-1
clone size: few
D gene: TRBD1

CDR3 protein: CSVAQSSTNQPQHF
CDR3 DNA: TGCAGCGTCGCCCAATCAAGCACGAATCAGCCCCAGCATTTT
V gene: TRBV29-1
J gene: TRBJ1-5
clone size: few
D gene: .

CDR3 protein: CASSKPGRPQETQYF
CDR3 DNA: TGTGCCAGCTCTAAACCGGGGCGTCCCCAGGAGACCCAGTACTTC
V gene: TRBV27
J gene: TRBJ2-5
clone size: few
D gene: .

CDR3 protein: CASSQGGGLNSPLHF
CDR3 DNA: TGTGCCAGCAGCCAAGGTGGGGGCCTAAATTCACCCCTCCACTTT
V gene: TRBV14
J gene: TRBJ1-6
clone size: few
D gene: .

CDR3 protein: CASSFPGTTQETQYF
CDR3 DNA: TGTGCCAGCAGCTTCCCCGGGACTACCCAAGAGACCCAGTACTTC
V gene: TRBV7-9
J gene: TRBJ2-5
clone size: .
D gene: TRBD2

CDR3 protein: CASSNTHEAFF
CDR3 DNA: TGTGCCAGCAGTAATACCCATGAAGCTTTCTTT
V gene: TRBV14
J gene: TRBJ1-1
clone size: .
D gene: .

CDR3 protein: CASSGRTGTNYGYTF
CDR3 DNA: TGTGCCAGCAGCGGAAGGACAGGAACTAACTATGGCTACACCTTC
V gene: TRBV5-4
J gene: TRBJ1-2
clone size: few
D gene: TRBD1

CDR3 protein: CASSFSPPQPQHF
CDR3 DNA: TGTGCCAGCAGTTTTTCCCCCCCTCAGCCCCAGCATTTT
V gene: TRBV28
J gene: TRBJ1-5
clone size: .
D gene: .

CDR3 protein: CSARDPRQGETEAFF
CDR3 DNA: TGCAGTGCTAGAGACCCCAGACAGGGGGAGACTGAAGCTTTCTTT
V gene: TRBV20-1
J gene: TRBJ1-1
clone size: few
D gene: TRBD1

CDR3 protein: CASSPLASEVLFF
CDR3 DNA: TGTGCCAGCTCACCCCTAGCGTCCGAGGTGTTGTTTTTT
V gene: TRBV18
J gene: TRBJ2-2
clone size: few
D gene: .

CDR3 protein: CASSLLRGTGGTYSNQPQHF
CDR3 DNA: TGTGCCAGCAGCCTACTTAGGGGGACAGGGGGAACTTATAGCAATCAGCCCCAGCATTTT
V gene: TRBV5-8
J gene: TRBJ1-5
clone size: few
D gene: TRBD1

CDR3 protein: CASSQTVAGFYEQYF
CDR3 DNA: TGTGCCAGCAGCCAGACCGTAGCGGGCTTCTACGAGCAGTACTTC
V gene: TRBV3-1
J gene: TRBJ2-7
clone size: .
D gene: TRBD2

CDR3 protein: CASSFNPGSQYF
CDR3 DNA: TGTGCCAGCAGTTTCAACCCGGGGTCGCAGTACTTC
V gene: TRBV12-3/TRBV12-4
J gene: TRBJ2-7
clone size: few
D gene: .

CDR3 protein: CASSLRPGTARGEKLFF
CDR3 DNA: TGTGCCAGCAGCTTAAGACCCGGGACAGCTAGGGGAGAAAAACTGTTTTTT
V gene: TRBV7-7
J gene: TRBJ1-4
clone size: few
D gene: TRBD1

CDR3 protein: CSVGKDPTQYF
CDR3 DNA: TGCAGCGTTGGGAAGGACCCTACGCAGTATTTT
V gene: TRBV29-1
J gene: TRBJ2-3
clone size: .
D gene: .

CDR3 protein: CASSMIAQETQYF
CDR3 DNA: TGTGCCAGTAGTATGATAGCGCAAGAGACCCAGTACTTC
V gene: TRBV19
J gene: TRBJ2-5
clone size: .
D gene: .

CDR3 protein: CASSLAGAGRLQETQYF
CDR3 DNA: TGTGCCAGCAGCTTAGCGGGGGCTGGTCGACTCCAAGAGACCCAGTACTTC
V gene: TRBV7-9
J gene: TRBJ2-5
clone size: .
D gene: .

CDR3 protein: CASSQDGADTQYF
CDR3 DNA: TGTGCCAGCAGCCAAGATGGGGCAGATACGCAGTATTTT
V gene: TRBV3-1
J gene: TRBJ2-3
clone size: few
D gene: .

CDR3 protein: CASSLQSPQGAAYEQYF
CDR3 DNA: TGTGCCAGCAGTTTACAATCACCACAGGGGGCTGCCTACGAGCAGTACTTC
V gene: TRBV7-9
J gene: TRBJ2-7
clone size: .
D gene: TRBD1

CDR3 protein: CSARTSGGLSSYNEQFF
CDR3 DNA: TGCAGTGCTAGGACTAGCGGGGGGCTAAGCTCCTACAATGAGCAGTTCTTC
V gene: TRBV20-1
J gene: TRBJ2-1
clone size: many
D gene: TRBD2

CDR3 protein: CASTETVNEKLFF
CDR3 DNA: TGTGCCAGCACCGAGACAGTCAATGAAAAACTGTTTTTT
V gene: TRBV11-2
J gene: TRBJ1-4
clone size: many
D gene: .

CDR3 protein: CASNAQGRDTQYF
CDR3 DNA: TGCGCCAGCAACGCCCAGGGCCGGGATACGCAGTATTTT
V gene: TRBV5-1
J gene: TRBJ2-3
clone size: few
D gene: .

CDR3 protein: CASSPITGKSQPQHF
CDR3 DNA: TGTGCCAGCAGTCCCATAACAGGGAAATCTCAGCCCCAGCATTTT
V gene: TRBV11-2
J gene: TRBJ1-5
clone size: many
D gene: .

CDR3 protein: CASRGVTDTQYF
CDR3 DNA: TGTGCCAGCCGGGGGGTCACAGATACGCAGTATTTT
V gene: TRBV6-5
J gene: TRBJ2-3
clone size: many
D gene: TRBD2

CDR3 protein: CASSRVRRSNYGYTF
CDR3 DNA: TGTGCCAGCAGCAGAGTCCGTCGGTCGAACTATGGCTACACCTTC
V gene: TRBV28
J gene: TRBJ1-2
clone size: .
D gene: .

CDR3 protein: CASSLEGLPSGANVLTF
CDR3 DNA: TGTGCCAGCAGCTTAGAAGGCTTACCCTCTGGGGCCAACGTCCTGACTTTC
V gene: TRBV7-9
J gene: TRBJ2-6
clone size: few
D gene: .

CDR3 protein: CSTTGRETQYF
CDR3 DNA: TGCAGTACGACAGGGAGAGAGACCCAGTACTTC
V gene: TRBV29-1
J gene: TRBJ2-5
clone size: .
D gene: TRBD1